Shown below are 11 T cell receptor beta chains from a single sample sequenced in a study of T cell repertoires in cytomegalovirus infection. From the reads, TCRdb called clonotypes with MiXCR, one entry per CDR3 protein. The table includes roughly 280,000 distinct CDR3 sequences, approximately 15% detected once. The sample comprised PBMCs. The receptors originated from a human donor in good health (CMV status not recorded). Some clones in this sample may be carry-over from other donors' samples.

This clonotype has ten or more counts. The CDR3 nucleotides read TGTGCCAGCAGCGGAACGAGGGGAGCCGAGACCCAGTACTTC. Translation gives CASSGTRGAETQYF. V gene TRBV28 combines with J gene TRBJ2-5; D may match TRBD1 or TRBD2 (5 bases each). The CDR3 runs to 14 residues. From germline, CDR1 is MDHEN and CDR2 SYDVKM. V lost 6 bases and J 5 bases, leaving 16 bases between the germline ends.

The V and J genes are TRBV19 and TRBJ2-1; D is ambiguous. V was shortened by 3 bases and J by 5 bases, with 20 bases between the two germline ends. The germline gives CDR1 LNHDA, CDR2 SQIVND (reference sequence). The CDR3 runs 17 residues. This CDR3 is CASSIPMFDSDNNEQFF. The CDR3 DNA is TGTGCCAGTAGTATCCCCATGTTCGATTCAGACAACAATGAGCAGTTCTTC.

CDR3 coding DNA: TGTGCCAGTATTGGACAGGGGGCGCGTATCAATCAGCCCCAGCATTTT. As protein: CASIGQGARINQPQHF. The chain employs TRBV19 and TRBJ1-5, with TRBD1 matching over 11 bases. The germline V gene has CDR1 LNHDA and CDR2 SQIVND (reference sequence). With 7 bases clipped from V and 3 bases from J, the junction kept 8 bases outside the gene matches. The CDR3 is 16 amino acids. The whole variable domain, remainder taken from reference TRBV19 and TRBJ1-5, is DGGITQSPKYLFRKEGQNVTLSCEQNLNHDAMYWYRQDPGQGLRLIYYSQIVNDFQKGDIAEGYSVSREKKESFPLTVTSAQKNPTAFYLCASIGQGARINQPQHFGDGTRLSIL.

The J gene is TRBJ2-5, the V gene TRBV20-1; D is unresolved. Germline CDR1 reads DFQATT; CDR2 reads SNEGSKA (reference sequence). V lost 3 bases and J 1 base, leaving 9 bases between the germline ends. The CDR3 covers 13 residues. The CDR3 spells CSARGWGQETQYF. CDR3 coding DNA: TGCAGTGCTAGGGGATGGGGCCAAGAGACCCAGTACTTC.

A remark on this clonotype: Possible read error: a much larger clone is one base away. This chain connects TRBV6-1 to TRBJ2-5; 7 bases are a match to TRBD1. J was trimmed by 1 base and V by 4 bases; bases with no gene match: 0. Looked up from germline, CDR1 is MNHNS and CDR2 is SASEGT. The CDR3 is 13 amino acids. The CDR3 sequence is CASSAGGQETQYF. The CDR3 nucleotides are TGTGCCAGCAGTGCAGGGGGCCAAGAGACCCAGTACTTC.

This clonotype was counted at least ten times. The rearrangement uses TRBV7-2 and TRBJ2-7; possible D gene TRBD1, 6 bases. There are 15 residues in the CDR3. Looked up from germline, CDR1 is SGHTA and CDR2 is FQGNSA. V lost 1 base to trimming and J lost 1 base, with 11 bases between them. This chain's CDR3 is CASSLGQGQSYEQYF. The CDR3 coding sequence is TGTGCCAGCAGCTTAGGGCAGGGGCAATCCTACGAGCAGTACTTC.

V is TRBV6-1 and J is TRBJ2-3; perhaps TRBD2 as D (5 bases). V was clipped by 5 bases and J by 4 bases, with 7 bases between them. The length of the CDR3 is 12 residues. The germline V gene encodes CDR1 MNHNS and CDR2 SASEGT. Here the CDR3 DNA reads TGTGCCAGCAGTCCCGGGGCAGATACGCAGTATTTT. This encodes CASSPGADTQYF.

This clonotype was seen a handful of times. The chain carries TRBV24-1 and TRBJ1-5, with a weak D call TRBD1 (6 bases). V was shortened by 5 bases and J by 5 bases, with 15 bases between the two germline ends. The CDR3 covers 15 residues. Per the germline V gene, CDR1 is KGHDR and CDR2 is SFDVKD. The CDR3 DNA reads as TGTGCCACCAGTGCCGAATACAGGGCCCATCAGCCCCAGCATTTT. This sequence encodes CATSAEYRAHQPQHF.

This clonotype was recorded at least ten times. The V gene is TRBV7-2, the J gene TRBJ2-2, with D perhaps matching TRBD2 (6 bases). CDR1 SGHTA and CDR2 FQGNSA come from the germline V gene. V was cut by 1 base and J by 5 bases, with 11 bases left in between. The CDR3 sequence is 15 residues long. CDR3 sequence: CASSLGAEGTGELFF. In DNA, the CDR3 is TGTGCCAGCAGCTTAGGGGCGGAGGGAACCGGGGAGCTGTTTTTT.

This clonotype came up many times. This chain joins TRBV15 and TRBJ2-4; perhaps TRBD1 as D (5 bases). The V end lost 9 bases, the J end lost 5 bases, and 20 bases lay between the germline ends. CDR3 size: 15 residues. Germline assignment: CDR1 LNHNV and CDR2 YYDKDF (reference sequence). CDR3 sequence reads: CATQNVGLSENIQYF. CDR3 in DNA: TGTGCCACGCAGAACGTGGGGCTTTCGGAAAACATTCAGTACTTC.

This clonotype was seen a few times. The CDR3: CASSLGRISGNTIYF. CDR3 nucleotides: TGTGCCAGCAGTTTAGGGCGGATCTCTGGAAACACCATATATTTT. V and J are TRBV12-3 or TRBV12-4 and TRBJ1-3; D uncertain. The V end was cut by 1 base, the J end by 0 bases, with 7 bases between. CDR3 length equals 15 residues.